This is a list of T cell receptor beta chains from one sample in a study of blood T cells in healthy people across ages. From the 5' RACE reads, TCRdb called clonotypes with MiXCR, one entry per CDR3 protein. This table holds about 800,000 distinct CDR3 sequences, roughly 25% found once. This same sample was also taken into another study, of T cells of mothers and their children.

The sequencing sample was made of blood. The source is a boy aged 5-17 years in good health. Both conserved end residues are part of each CDR3. Each record gives: CDR3 DNA, CDR3 protein, J gene, clone size, V gene, D gene. A D gene is named only where the DNA matches it firmly. Some rows mark clone size as missing; the rest say once, few, many or name a class of expanded clone.

CDR3nt: TGCAGCGTCGCTACCGGGACAGCCGTTAAAGCTTTCTTT
CDR3aa: CSVATGTAVKAFF
j_gene: TRBJ1-1
abundance: -
v_gene: TRBV29-1
d_gene: TRBD1

CDR3nt: TGCAGTGCCCTAGGGGGACTCCGACTCCAAGAGACCCAGTACTTC
CDR3aa: CSALGGLRLQETQYF
j_gene: TRBJ2-5
abundance: -
v_gene: TRBV20-1
d_gene: -

CDR3nt: TGTGCCAGCAGTACCCGACGGGTCCCAGGGAGTTCGGAGACCCAGTACTTC
CDR3aa: CASSTRRVPGSSETQYF
j_gene: TRBJ2-5
abundance: few
v_gene: TRBV25-1
d_gene: -

CDR3nt: TGTGCTAGCAGCTTAGCGTACCCGACTAGCGGGGGGGCTACAGATACGCAGTATTTT
CDR3aa: CASSLAYPTSGGATDTQYF
j_gene: TRBJ2-3
abundance: few
v_gene: TRBV7-7
d_gene: TRBD2

CDR3nt: TGTGCCAGCGGCCGGGCCAACTATGGCTACACCTTC
CDR3aa: CASGRANYGYTF
j_gene: TRBJ1-2
abundance: -
v_gene: TRBV2
d_gene: -

CDR3nt: TGCGCCAGCAGCTTGACCCCAGACCAAGAGACCCAGTACTTC
CDR3aa: CASSLTPDQETQYF
j_gene: TRBJ2-5
abundance: -
v_gene: TRBV5-1
d_gene: -

CDR3nt: TGCAGTGCCGTTAATTATAGACAGGGGTTCAGCGAGCAGTACTTC
CDR3aa: CSAVNYRQGFSEQYF
j_gene: TRBJ2-7
abundance: -
v_gene: TRBV20-1
d_gene: TRBD1

CDR3nt: TGTGCCAGCAGCCAGCGGGACAGTGGACTCAATCAGCCCCAGCATTTT
CDR3aa: CASSQRDSGLNQPQHF
j_gene: TRBJ1-5
abundance: -
v_gene: TRBV3-1
d_gene: TRBD1

CDR3nt: TGCGCCAGCAGCGTACAGGGGAATGTGGCAACCGGGGGGCTGTTTTTT
CDR3aa: CASSVQGNVATGGLFF
j_gene: TRBJ2-2
abundance: -
v_gene: TRBV5-1
d_gene: -

CDR3nt: TGTGCCAGCAGTTCCCGGGGGCAATTGGGCACAGATACGCAGTATTTT
CDR3aa: CASSSRGQLGTDTQYF
j_gene: TRBJ2-3
abundance: few
v_gene: TRBV28
d_gene: -

CDR3nt: TGCGCCAGCAGCCAAGATCGCGAGATCGTCTCCTACAATGAGCAGTTCTTC
CDR3aa: CASSQDREIVSYNEQFF
j_gene: TRBJ2-1
abundance: -
v_gene: TRBV4-3
d_gene: -

CDR3nt: TGTGCCAGCAGCCAGGACAGTCTGGACGAGCAGTACTTC
CDR3aa: CASSQDSLDEQYF
j_gene: TRBJ2-7
abundance: few
v_gene: TRBV7-2
d_gene: -

CDR3nt: TGTGCCAGCAGCTCAGTCGGGCTAGTGACAGATACGCAGTATTTT
CDR3aa: CASSSVGLVTDTQYF
j_gene: TRBJ2-3
abundance: -
v_gene: TRBV11-1
d_gene: -

CDR3nt: TGTGCCAGCAGCTTCTATTTAAGCTCCTATAATTCACCCCTCCACTTT
CDR3aa: CASSFYLSSYNSPLHF
j_gene: TRBJ1-6
abundance: few
v_gene: TRBV7-2
d_gene: -

CDR3nt: TGCGCCAGCAGCTTGAAGCGGGGGGGAACGGGGGAGCTGTTTTTT
CDR3aa: CASSLKRGGTGELFF
j_gene: TRBJ2-2
abundance: few
v_gene: TRBV5-1
d_gene: TRBD2

CDR3nt: TGTGCCATCAGTGAGTCGGGACTAGGGACCCGCGAGCAGTACTTC
CDR3aa: CAISESGLGTREQYF
j_gene: TRBJ2-7
abundance: few
v_gene: TRBV10-3
d_gene: TRBD2

CDR3nt: TGCGCCAGCAGCGGGGGACAGGGGGACCCCTACGAGCAGTACTTC
CDR3aa: CASSGGQGDPYEQYF
j_gene: TRBJ2-7
abundance: -
v_gene: TRBV5-1
d_gene: TRBD1

CDR3nt: TGTACCAGCAGCCTTGGGACAGACCTATCCTACGAGCAGTACTTC
CDR3aa: CTSSLGTDLSYEQYF
j_gene: TRBJ2-7
abundance: few
v_gene: TRBV7-9
d_gene: TRBD1

CDR3nt: TGTGCCAGCAGCTTAGTTAGAGGGGGGGGCGGTTCACCCCTCCACTTT
CDR3aa: CASSLVRGGGGSPLHF
j_gene: TRBJ1-6
abundance: -
v_gene: TRBV7-2
d_gene: -

CDR3nt: TGTGCCAGCAGCCTACTAGCGGGGGATCCAAGCTCCTACGAGCAGTACTTC
CDR3aa: CASSLLAGDPSSYEQYF
j_gene: TRBJ2-7
abundance: -
v_gene: TRBV11-2
d_gene: TRBD2

CDR3nt: TGCGCCAGCAGCCAAGTCGTCGCTAGCGGGACCAACACCGGGGAGCTGTTTTTT
CDR3aa: CASSQVVASGTNTGELFF
j_gene: TRBJ2-2
abundance: few
v_gene: TRBV4-1
d_gene: TRBD2

CDR3nt: TGCAGTGCTGAAGCCGGGGCCGTGGGGAAAAGGGAGCAGTACTTC
CDR3aa: CSAEAGAVGKREQYF
j_gene: TRBJ2-7
abundance: -
v_gene: TRBV20-1
d_gene: -

CDR3nt: TGCAGTGCTAGAGATCTAGGGACAGCCGAAAACATTCAGTACTTC
CDR3aa: CSARDLGTAENIQYF
j_gene: TRBJ2-4
abundance: few
v_gene: TRBV20-1
d_gene: TRBD1

CDR3nt: TGCGCCAGCAGCCAAGACCCCACAGGGAGCTCCTACGAGCAGTACTTC
CDR3aa: CASSQDPTGSSYEQYF
j_gene: TRBJ2-7
abundance: few
v_gene: TRBV4-3
d_gene: -

CDR3nt: TGTGCCAGCAGTCCTGGACAGGTAGTCTACGAGCAGTACTTC
CDR3aa: CASSPGQVVYEQYF
j_gene: TRBJ2-7
abundance: -
v_gene: TRBV28
d_gene: TRBD1

CDR3nt: TGCAGCGTTGAAGATACGGCAGGGAACACTGAAGCTTTCTTT
CDR3aa: CSVEDTAGNTEAFF
j_gene: TRBJ1-1
abundance: -
v_gene: TRBV29-1
d_gene: -

CDR3nt: TGCGCCAGCAGCTTGGTGGGCCCCAGTAGCGATGAGCAGTTCTTC
CDR3aa: CASSLVGPSSDEQFF
j_gene: TRBJ2-1
abundance: -
v_gene: TRBV5-1
d_gene: -

CDR3nt: TGCGCCAGCAGCCAAGATTGGCGCGGAACGCACCAAGAGACCCAGTACTTC
CDR3aa: CASSQDWRGTHQETQYF
j_gene: TRBJ2-5
abundance: -
v_gene: TRBV4-3
d_gene: -

CDR3nt: TGTGCCAGCAGTTGGAGGGAGCCATTTCTCGCGGAGACCCAGTACTTC
CDR3aa: CASSWREPFLAETQYF
j_gene: TRBJ2-5
abundance: -
v_gene: TRBV28
d_gene: -

CDR3nt: TGTGCCAGCGGACCGGGACTAGCGGGAGGATTCGCCGGGGAGCTGTTTTTT
CDR3aa: CASGPGLAGGFAGELFF
j_gene: TRBJ2-2
abundance: few
v_gene: TRBV6-1
d_gene: TRBD2

CDR3nt: TGTGCCAGCAGCCTCTCCACGTGGGGGGACACCATATATTTT
CDR3aa: CASSLSTWGDTIYF
j_gene: TRBJ1-3
abundance: -
v_gene: TRBV7-9
d_gene: -

CDR3nt: TGTGCCAGCAGTTTACACGGGACAGGGGGCTTTTTGGAGACCCAGTACTTC
CDR3aa: CASSLHGTGGFLETQYF
j_gene: TRBJ2-5
abundance: -
v_gene: TRBV28
d_gene: TRBD1

CDR3nt: TGTGCCAGCAGTTTAAGCACCGGAAGGAATGAGCAGTTCTTC
CDR3aa: CASSLSTGRNEQFF
j_gene: TRBJ2-1
abundance: -
v_gene: TRBV27
d_gene: -

CDR3nt: TGTGCCAGCAGCTTAGCGCGCGGGGAAAGTGTATCCGGGGAGCTGTTTTTT
CDR3aa: CASSLARGESVSGELFF
j_gene: TRBJ2-2
abundance: few
v_gene: TRBV7-6
d_gene: -

CDR3nt: TGTGCCAGCAGTTTATTCCCGCCCAATGAGCAGTTCTTC
CDR3aa: CASSLFPPNEQFF
j_gene: TRBJ2-1
abundance: -
v_gene: TRBV27
d_gene: -

CDR3nt: TGCGCCAGCAGAGAGAGGTGGGATGCGGTCTATGGCTACACCTTC
CDR3aa: CASRERWDAVYGYTF
j_gene: TRBJ1-2
abundance: few
v_gene: TRBV5-1
d_gene: -

CDR3nt: TGTGCCAGCAGCTTCGGGGGGGCACGGCAAGAGACCCAGTACTTC
CDR3aa: CASSFGGARQETQYF
j_gene: TRBJ2-5
abundance: -
v_gene: TRBV5-5
d_gene: TRBD2

CDR3nt: TGTGCCAGCAGCCACCCGGGGGCTGAAGCTTTCTTT
CDR3aa: CASSHPGAEAFF
j_gene: TRBJ1-1
abundance: -
v_gene: TRBV4-2
d_gene: -

CDR3nt: TGCGCCAGCAGCCAAAAGTGGGGGCCCTACGAGCAGTACTTC
CDR3aa: CASSQKWGPYEQYF
j_gene: TRBJ2-7
abundance: few
v_gene: TRBV4-3
d_gene: -

CDR3nt: TGTGCCAGCAGCTCTACGGGGACTATCACTGAAGCTTTCTTT
CDR3aa: CASSSTGTITEAFF
j_gene: TRBJ1-1
abundance: -
v_gene: TRBV14
d_gene: -

CDR3nt: TGTGCCAGCACCATACTTATGACGGCCCGCAGCTCCTACAATGAGCAGTTCTTC
CDR3aa: CASTILMTARSSYNEQFF
j_gene: TRBJ2-1
abundance: -
v_gene: TRBV5-6
d_gene: -

CDR3nt: TGTGCCAGCAGCTTAGCGACAGGTCTCACCTACGAGCAGTACTTC
CDR3aa: CASSLATGLTYEQYF
j_gene: TRBJ2-7
abundance: -
v_gene: TRBV7-2
d_gene: -

CDR3nt: TGTGCCAGCAGCAACATGAGCTCCTACAATGAGCAGTTCTTC
CDR3aa: CASSNMSSYNEQFF
j_gene: TRBJ2-1
abundance: few
v_gene: TRBV6-2/TRBV6-3
d_gene: -

CDR3nt: TGCGCCAGCAGCTTGAGTGACCTAGCCAAAAACATTCAGTACTTC
CDR3aa: CASSLSDLAKNIQYF
j_gene: TRBJ2-4
abundance: few
v_gene: TRBV5-1
d_gene: -

CDR3nt: TGCAGTGGGACGTCACTCCCGAGCTCCTACAATGAGCAGTTCTTC
CDR3aa: CSGTSLPSSYNEQFF
j_gene: TRBJ2-1
abundance: few
v_gene: TRBV20-1
d_gene: -

CDR3nt: TGTGCCACCAGTGACTCAGGGATTGAAGCTTTCTTT
CDR3aa: CATSDSGIEAFF
j_gene: TRBJ1-1
abundance: many
v_gene: TRBV24-1
d_gene: -

CDR3nt: TGCAGTGCTAGTCTGGGTTACGAGCAGTACTTC
CDR3aa: CSASLGYEQYF
j_gene: TRBJ2-7
abundance: few
v_gene: TRBV20-1
d_gene: -